This is a list of T cell receptor beta chains from one sample in a study of blood T cell repertoires in COVID-19. Generated by immunoSEQ multiplex PCR, the TCRdb table keeps only in-frame clones and is missing some. The sample has a few hundred thousand clones, roughly 81% seen once. The sequenced sample was peripheral blood. The receptor set was obtained from a man aged 45 to 65 who had recovered from COVID-19. The CDR3 runs from the conserved cysteine through the conserved F or W. The order of the fields is clone size, J gene, D gene, V gene, CDR3 DNA, CDR3 protein. The D gene is left open where the match is weak. For some rows the clone size is stated as once, few or many, or as a class when expanded; others skip it.

.	TRBJ2-4	.	TRBV18	TGTGCCAGCTCACCACTAGAGGTAGCGGCAGAGATAGCCAAAAACATTCAGTACTTC	CASSPLEVAAEIAKNIQYF
few	TRBJ1-3	TRBD1	TRBV7-9	TGTGCCAGCAGCATCCGGGACAGGGCCCTCGGTGGAAACACCATATATTTT	CASSIRDRALGGNTIYF
.	TRBJ1-4	TRBD1	TRBV11-2	TGTGCCAGCAGCTACAGGGGGGATAATGAAAAACTGTTTTTT	CASSYRGDNEKLFF
.	TRBJ2-3	.	TRBV10-3	TGTGCCATCACCGTGGCAGGTTGGGCAGATACGCAGTATTTT	CAITVAGWADTQYF
.	TRBJ2-7	.	TRBV6-5	TGTGCCAGCAGCAGGGTAAGCTACGAGCAGTACTTC	CASSRVSYEQYF
.	TRBJ1-1	.	TRBV28	TGTGCCAGCAGTTCTTCCGGGCCCCCGTGGGACATGAACACTGAAGCTTTCTTT	CASSSSGPPWDMNTEAFF
.	TRBJ2-3	TRBD2	TRBV27	TGTGCCAGCAGTTTAGGGGGACTAGCGGGGGGAGATACGCAGTATTTT	CASSLGGLAGGDTQYF
.	TRBJ2-3	TRBD2	TRBV7-9	TGTGCCAGCAGCTCTAGCGGGAGCACAGATACGCAGTATTTT	CASSSSGSTDTQYF
.	TRBJ2-5	.	TRBV29-1	TGCAGCGTCCACCCCAGGGCTAAACTGGACCAAGAGACCCAGTACTTC	CSVHPRAKLDQETQYF
.	TRBJ2-2	.	TRBV5-5	TGTGCCAGCAGCTTCGGTGATAACACCGGGGAGCTGTTTTTT	CASSFGDNTGELFF
.	TRBJ1-1	.	TRBV11-2	TGTGCCAGCAGCCTGATCCAGGGCACTGAAGCTTTCTTT	CASSLIQGTEAFF
.	TRBJ2-1	TRBD2	TRBV24-1	TGTGCCACCAGTGATAAGCCCCGGGGACTAGCCAGCTCCTACAATGAGCAGTTCTTC	CATSDKPRGLASSYNEQFF